The present TCR beta chain was sequenced within a study of blood T cell repertoires in COVID-19. Study-wide context: COVID-19 samples from acute and convalescent phases originated in the United States, Italy and Spain.

Looked up from germline, CDR1 is LGHNA and CDR2 is YSLEER. V dropped 1 base and J dropped 8; count of bases not matched to a gene: 15. This CDR3 is built from 18 residues. In the study's own analysis: Cell counts per sample came from amplifying reference gene primers. Libraries were prepared by immunoSEQ multiplex PCR; TCRdb keeps only in-frame clonotypes and omits some of them. The V and J calls and clone size are taken from that table; D and trimming were inferred from the DNA. The sample yields a few hundred thousand clones, 80% to 95% seen once. Source material: peripheral blood. The chain is built from TRBV4-3 and TRBJ2-4; 9 positions match TRBD1. This sequence was found in a young adult with COVID-19, enrolled during active disease. CDR3 protein: CASSQVIGVGQGEDIQYF. The CDR3 DNA follows: TGCGCCAGCAGCCAAGTGATTGGGGTGGGACAGGGTGAGGACATTCAGTACTTC.